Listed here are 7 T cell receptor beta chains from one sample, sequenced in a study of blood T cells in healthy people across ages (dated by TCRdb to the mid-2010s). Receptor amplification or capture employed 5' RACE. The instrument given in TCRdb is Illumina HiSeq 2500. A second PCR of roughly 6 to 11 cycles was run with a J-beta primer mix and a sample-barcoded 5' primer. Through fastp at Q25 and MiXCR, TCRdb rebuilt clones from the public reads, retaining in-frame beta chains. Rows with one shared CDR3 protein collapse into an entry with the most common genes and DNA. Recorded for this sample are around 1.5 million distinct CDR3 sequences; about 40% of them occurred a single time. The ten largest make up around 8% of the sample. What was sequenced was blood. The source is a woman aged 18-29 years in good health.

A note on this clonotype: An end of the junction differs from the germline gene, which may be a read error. This chain's CDR3 is CAGSLRGDLADTQYF. CDR3 nucleotides: TGTGCCGGCAGCTTGAGAGGGGACTTAGCGGATACGCAGTATTTT. The V and J genes are TRBV5-5 and TRBJ2-3, with D maybe TRBD2 (6 bases). The CDR3 contains 15 residues. CDR1 is SGHKS, CDR2 YYEKEE, per germline (reference sequence).

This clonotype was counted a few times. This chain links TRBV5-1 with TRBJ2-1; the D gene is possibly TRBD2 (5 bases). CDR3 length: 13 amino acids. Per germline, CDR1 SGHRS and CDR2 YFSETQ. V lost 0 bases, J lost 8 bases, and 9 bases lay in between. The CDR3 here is CASSLAGIYEQFF. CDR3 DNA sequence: TGCGCCAGCAGCTTGGCCGGGATCTATGAGCAGTTCTTC.

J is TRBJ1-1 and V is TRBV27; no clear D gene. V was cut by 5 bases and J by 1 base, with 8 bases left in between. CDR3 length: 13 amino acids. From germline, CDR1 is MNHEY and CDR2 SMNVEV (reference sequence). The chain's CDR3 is CASSTAGNTEAFF. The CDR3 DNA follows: TGTGCCAGCAGTACAGCCGGGAACACTGAAGCTTTCTTT.

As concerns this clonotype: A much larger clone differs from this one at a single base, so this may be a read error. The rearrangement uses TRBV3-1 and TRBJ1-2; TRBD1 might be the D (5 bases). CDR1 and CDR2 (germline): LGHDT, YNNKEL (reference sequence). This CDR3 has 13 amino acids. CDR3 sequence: CVSSQGRGVGYTF. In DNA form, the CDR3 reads TGTGTCAGCAGCCAAGGACGGGGCGTAGGCTACACCTTC.

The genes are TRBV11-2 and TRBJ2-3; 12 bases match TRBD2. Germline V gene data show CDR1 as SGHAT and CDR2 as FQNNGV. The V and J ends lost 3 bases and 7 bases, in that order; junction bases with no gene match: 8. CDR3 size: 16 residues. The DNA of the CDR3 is TGTGCCAGCAGCTTCCCACTAGCGGGAGGCCCCAATACGCAGTATTTT. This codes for CASSFPLAGGPNTQYF.

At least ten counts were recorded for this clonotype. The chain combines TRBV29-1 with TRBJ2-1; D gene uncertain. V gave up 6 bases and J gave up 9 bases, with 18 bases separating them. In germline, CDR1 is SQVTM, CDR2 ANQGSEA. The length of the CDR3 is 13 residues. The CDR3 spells CSVNSLSVGEQFF. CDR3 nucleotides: TGCAGCGTGAATAGCCTCTCCGTTGGTGAGCAGTTCTTC.

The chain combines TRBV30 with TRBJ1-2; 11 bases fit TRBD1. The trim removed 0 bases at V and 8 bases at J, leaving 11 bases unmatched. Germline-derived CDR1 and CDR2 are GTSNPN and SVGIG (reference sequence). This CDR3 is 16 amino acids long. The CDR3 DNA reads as TGTGCCTGGAGTGTACCGGGACAGGGGGTCTTCTACGGCTACACCTTC. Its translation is CAWSVPGQGVFYGYTF.